This T cell receptor (beta chain) was obtained from a study of T cells in Graves' hyperthyroidism and ophthalmopathy. Study observations and caveats: Most thyroid clonotypes that were expanded above 0.001 also turned up in blood.

Not enrolled were patients with uncontrolled infection, other autoimmune disease, pregnancy or lactation. Diagnostic assessment was based on clinical symptoms, serum thyroxine and TRAb, thyroid ultrasound and orbital computed tomography. As to this clonotype: Its matching antigen is unknown.

Germline V gene lookup returns CDR1 SQVTM and CDR2 ANQGSEA. This CDR3 comprises 12 residues. Trimming pared 6 bases from V and 7 bases from J, leaving 12 bases between. RNA transcripts provided the source from which TCR beta CDR3 regions were amplified. When the TCR CDR3 underwent first-round RT-PCR, the HTBI primer set was used. MiXCR, applied by TCRdb to the multiplex PCR reads, yields one record per CDR3 protein. The data contain about 570,000 distinct CDR3 sequences, under 60% of them singletons. The sequenced material came from peripheral blood or thyroid tissue (not recorded which). The chain couples TRBV29-1 to TRBJ1-4; D is ambiguous. The sequence was obtained from an adult woman with Graves' disease, either hyperthyroidism or ophthalmopathy (not recorded which). CDR3 nucleotides: TGCAGCGTCCAACTAACGGGTGAAAAACTGTTTTTT. Residues: CSVQLTGEKLFF.